The T cell receptor beta chain under discussion was sequenced for a study of shared T cell receptors in the human thymus. Germline loops: CDR1 MNHEY, CDR2 SMNVEV (reference sequence). This CDR3 comprises 18 residues. J lost 5 bases, V lost 5 bases, and 13 bases had no gene match. Data came from immunoSEQ multiplex PCR; TCRdb stores just in-frame clones and leaves some out. This table holds about 660,000 clones, around 89% found once. These data also featured in a second study, about human thymus T cells. That source notes: Congenital heart defects were the reason for the corrective surgery that the donors, healthy Finnish infants, were having. Thymus was obtained from resections taken during corrective heart surgery. Thymic and blood repertoires seemed to favor certain V and J genes. Related research examined unrelated individuals and reported that their thymic repertoires overlapped highly.

The sample was thymocytes. The source of this sequence is a boy younger than two with a congenital heart defect. The V call is TRBV27, the J call TRBJ2-5, with TRBD2 matching over 14 bases. This CDR3 reads CASSPPPGLAGVLETQYF. The DNA of the CDR3 is TGTGCCAGCAGTCCCCCCCCGGGACTAGCGGGAGTCTTGGAGACCCAGTACTTC.